This T cell receptor (beta chain) comes out of a study of blood T cell repertoires in COVID-19. Study in general: Acute-phase and convalescent COVID-19 samples originated in the United States, Italy and Spain. PBMCs, B-cell-depleted T cells, or T cells were the source of the cDNA or gDNA that made up the material.

Germline assignment: CDR1 SGHKS and CDR2 YYEKEE (reference sequence). V was cut by 0 bases and J by 1 base, with 10 bases left in between. The length of the CDR3 is 15 residues. Original processing methods: By means of reference gene primer amplification, nucleated cell counts were estimated. Clones were sequenced by immunoSEQ multiplex PCR, and TCRdb holds only the in-frame ones, with some missing. The D gene and trimming were derived from the DNA, and the V and J assignments and clone size from that table. Of roughly 81,000 clones in the sample, over 70% are singletons; the top ten hold 39%. This sequence joins TRBV5-5 and TRBJ1-1, with D possibly TRBD1 on 5 matching bases. The receptor comes from a man older than 75 with active or convalescent COVID-19. The sample taken for sequencing was peripheral blood. DNA of the CDR3: TGTGCCAGCAGCTTGGCGGCGGGGACGAACACTGAAGCTTTCTTT. Protein: CASSLAAGTNTEAFF.